The 29 T cell receptor beta chains given below trace back to one sample, sequenced in a study of immune characterization of retroperitoneal liposarcoma. TCRdb re-called the PCR reads through MiXCR, storing one row per CDR3 protein. Seen here are 4,000 to 6,500 distinct CDR3 sequences, approximately 32% observed once, and the top ten hold over 25%. Sequenced material: tumor tissue. The receptors come from a female donor with retroperitoneal liposarcoma.

Turning to this clonotype: One junction end does not reproduce the germline sequence, and a read error may be involved. The chain is built from TRBV12-3 or TRBV12-4 and TRBJ1-2; tentative D call: TRBD1 (6 bases). This CDR3 region has 13 residues. DNA for the CDR3: TGTGCCAGCAATTTAGGACAGAGCTATGGCTACACCTTC. It encodes CASNLGQSYGYTF.

The chain couples TRBV6-5 to TRBJ2-1; 8 bases are shared with TRBD2. The DNA matches TRBJ2-7 better at its end, which makes the J call doubtful. This CDR3 region has 13 residues. Germline loops: CDR1 MNHEY, CDR2 SVGAGI. In nucleotides, the CDR3 is TGTGCCAGCAGCCAAGTAGCGGGGCCAGAGCAGTACTTC. It specifies CASSQVAGPEQYF.

This clonotype rates as medium-sized. This chain joins TRBV7-6 and TRBJ2-7; D gene unclear. With 5 bases removed from V and 3 bases from J, the gap between germline ends came to 11 bases. This CDR3 has 13 residues. Germline assignment: CDR1 SGHVS and CDR2 FNYEAQ. As DNA, the CDR3 is TGTGCCAGCAGCCGTAGCCAACACTACGAGCAGTACTTC. As protein: CASSRSQHYEQYF.

The chain combines TRBV11-2 with TRBJ2-7; D gene unclear. The CDR3 extends over 15 amino acids. The V gene lost 5 bases and the J gene lost 1 base, with 15 bases spanning the gap. Germline V lookup: CDR1 SGHAT, CDR2 FQNNGV. CDR3 in amino acids: CASSPSRVESYEQYF. The CDR3 DNA follows: TGTGCCAGCAGCCCTAGTCGCGTGGAATCCTACGAGCAGTACTTC.

The CDR3 loop reads CASSEEGSFEQFF. In DNA, the CDR3 is TGTGCCAGCAGTGAAGAGGGATCTTTCGAGCAGTTCTTC. The chain uses TRBV6-1 and TRBJ2-1; D remains unclear. The germline V gene encodes CDR1 MNHNS and CDR2 SASEGT. V lost 1 base and J 10 bases, leaving 11 bases between the germline ends. The length of the CDR3 is 13 residues.

The chain carries TRBV6-5 and TRBJ1-1; 12 bases match TRBD1. Unmatched junction bases numbered 3, after V lost 2 bases and J lost 5 bases. CDR1 is MNHEY and CDR2 is SVGAGI in the germline V gene. The CDR3 loop spans 15 amino acids. CDR3 region: CASSYGTGGVTEAFF. For the CDR3, the DNA is TGTGCCAGCAGTTACGGGACAGGGGGCGTGACTGAAGCTTTCTTT.

This chain uses TRBV7-3 with TRBJ2-1, with a tentative D call TRBD2 (7 bases). V dropped 3 bases and J dropped 5 bases, with 11 bases sitting between them. Germline-derived CDR1 and CDR2 are SGHTA and FQGTGA. The CDR3 loop spans 14 amino acids. In DNA form, the CDR3 reads TGTGCCAGCAGCTTGGGGGGGCTAAACAATGAGCAGTTCTTC. Protein product: CASSLGGLNNEQFF.

This clonotype appeared a few times. The genes are TRBV6-6 and TRBJ2-4, with D tentatively TRBD2 (6 bases). This CDR3 region has 15 residues. The germline V and J ends were trimmed by 2 bases and 4 bases, with 12 bases remaining between them. CDR1 is MNHNY, CDR2 SVGAGI, per germline (reference sequence). The CDR3 loop reads CASSYGLALKNIQYF. CDR3 bases: TGTGCCAGCAGTTACGGGCTAGCGTTAAAAAACATTCAGTACTTC.

By proportion, this clonotype is medium-sized. A much larger clone lies a single base off, so this may be a read error. V is TRBV6-6 and J is TRBJ2-1; D is undetermined. The CDR3 totals 14 residues. The V end was cut by 2 bases, the J end by 13 bases, with 18 bases between. Germline V gene lookup returns CDR1 MNHNY and CDR2 SVGAGI (reference sequence). The CDR3 nucleotides are TGTGCCAGCAGTTACCTCCGGGCCGTCGAGACCCAGTTCTTC. As protein: CASSYLRAVETQFF.

This clonotype is medium-sized in the sample. This chain connects TRBV6-1 to TRBJ2-1; 8 bases line up with TRBD1. The last part of the DNA fits TRBJ2-7 better; the J call may be wrong. This CDR3 has 16 amino acids. CDR1 MNHNS and CDR2 SASEGT come from the germline V gene. CDR3 protein: CASSPRMPTGAYEQYF. DNA for the CDR3: TGTGCCAGCAGCCCCCGAATGCCGACAGGGGCCTACGAGCAGTACTTC.

The V gene is TRBV11-3, the J gene TRBJ2-3, with unresolved D. Matching the DNA end better, TRBJ2-7 makes the J call doubtful. The CDR3 runs to 12 residues. Germline V gene sequence: CDR1 SGHNT, CDR2 YENEEA. CDR3 bases: TGTGCCAGCAGCTCGGACGGCTACGAGCAGTACTTC. This codes for CASSSDGYEQYF.

This clonotype was counted ten times or more. V usage is TRBV7-8 and J usage is TRBJ2-3; D remains ambiguous. The CDR3 consists of 12 residues. The germline V and J ends were trimmed by 5 bases and 2 bases, with 5 bases remaining between them. Germline loops: CDR1 SGHVS, CDR2 FQNEAQ. The CDR3 spells CASSLATDTQYF. CDR3 DNA: TGTGCCAGCAGCCTCGCCACAGATACGCAGTATTTT.

This clonotype was detected ten times or more. This chain connects TRBV12-5 to TRBJ1-1; the D is unclear. The CDR3 is made up of 11 amino acids. Trimming pared 5 bases from V and 5 bases from J, leaving 6 bases between. Germline-derived CDR1 and CDR2 are LGHNT and FRNRAP. The CDR3 spells CASGPLTEAFF. The CDR3 coding sequence is TGTGCTAGTGGTCCGTTAACTGAAGCTTTCTTT.

This clonotype came up many times. V is TRBV6-1 and J is TRBJ1-1, with 10 bases that match TRBD1. Trimming removed 2 bases from V and 10 bases from J; junction bases left unmatched: 13. Germline V gene data show CDR1 as MNHNS and CDR2 as SASEGT. This CDR3 is built from 16 residues. The CDR3 reads CASSELTGQGGNSAFF. CDR3 coding DNA: TGTGCCAGCAGTGAACTCACTGGACAGGGGGGGAATTCAGCTTTCTTT.

This clonotype was observed many times. CDR3 in amino acids: CASSYGGTDTQYF. The CDR3 DNA reads TGTGCCAGCAGTTACGGGGGAACAGATACGCAGTATTTT. The rearrangement links TRBV6-5 to TRBJ2-3, with D perhaps being TRBD1 or TRBD2 (5 bases each). The CDR3 is 13 residues long. Germline V lookup: CDR1 MNHEY, CDR2 SVGAGI. V lost 2 bases, J lost 3 bases, and 6 bases lay in between.

This clonotype showed up many times. The chain links TRBV7-8 to TRBJ1-6; D is undetermined. CDR3 length: 18 residues. Trimming cost V 4 bases and J 6 bases, with 22 bases left between them. Per the germline V gene, CDR1 is SGHVS and CDR2 is FQNEAQ. CDR3 nucleotide sequence: TGTGCCAGCAGCTCAACTCGCCAGAGTGTCTTAATTAATTCACCCCTCCACTTT. As protein: CASSSTRQSVLINSPLHF. The whole variable domain, remainder taken from reference TRBV7-8 and TRBJ1-6, is GAGVSQSPRYKVAKRGQDVALRCDPISGHVSLFWYQQALGQGPEFLTYFQNEAQLDKSGLPSDRFFAERPEGSVSTLKIQRTQQEDSAVYLCASSSTRQSVLINSPLHFGNGTRLTVT.

This clonotype was observed many times. This sequence joins TRBV12-3 or TRBV12-4 and TRBJ2-5, with 7 positions matching TRBD1. Trimming cost V 6 bases and J 0 bases; bases outside gene matches: 4. The CDR3 has 14 residues. The DNA of the CDR3 is TGTGCCAGCAGACAAGGGGGCCACCAAGAGACCCAGTACTTC. This codes for CASRQGGHQETQYF.

This chain links TRBV6-6 with TRBJ2-2; D is perhaps TRBD2 (6 bases). The CDR3 consists of 12 residues. Trimming shortened V by 9 bases and J by 4 bases, and 9 bases separated the two germline ends. Looked up from germline, CDR1 is MNHNY and CDR2 is SVGAGI (reference sequence). The CDR3 loop is CASRESTGELFF. The CDR3 nucleotides are TGTGCCAGTCGGGAGAGCACCGGGGAGCTGTTTTTT.

V gene TRBV6-6 combines with J gene TRBJ2-1; D perhaps matches TRBD2 (6 bases). The DNA end lines up better with TRBJ2-7; the J call may be wrong. This CDR3 comprises 15 residues. CDR1 is MNHNY and CDR2 is SVGAGI in the germline V gene (reference sequence). Here the CDR3 DNA reads TGTGCCAGCAGTTACCTGGTGGGAGGTCGCGATGAGCAGTACTTC. Its protein is CASSYLVGGRDEQYF.

At least ten counts were recorded for this clonotype. A clone one base away is much larger, so this may be a read error. V is TRBV27 and J is TRBJ2-1; D remains unclear. CDR1 and CDR2 from the germline V gene are MNHEY and SMNVEV (reference sequence). V was trimmed by 4 bases and J by 10 bases, leaving 8 bases between them. This CDR3 comprises 11 residues. CDR3 in amino acids: CASSSSYEQFF. CDR3 sequence (DNA): TGTGCCAGCAGTTCCTCTTACGAGCAGTTCTTC.

This clonotype has a handful of counts. V gene TRBV6-1 combines with J gene TRBJ2-5, with TRBD2 matching 15 bases. With 7 bases clipped from V and 4 bases from J, the junction kept 4 bases outside the gene matches. Germline assignment: CDR1 MNHNS and CDR2 SASEGT. CDR3 length: 15 amino acids. The CDR3 bases are TGTGCCAGCAAAAGGACTAGCGGGGGGGGAGAGACCCAGTACTTC. The encoded protein is CASKRTSGGGETQYF.

The chain links TRBV6-1 to TRBJ2-2; D gene uncertain. Germline CDR1 MNHNS, CDR2 SASEGT. Trimming took off 5 bases at V and 3 bases at J, with 7 bases between the two ends. This CDR3 region has 13 residues. Here the CDR3 reads CASSFLYTGELFF. The CDR3 bases are TGTGCCAGCAGTTTCCTTTACACCGGGGAGCTGTTTTTT.

The table lists this clonotype with a count of one. With a much larger clone just one base away, this may be a read error. V and J are TRBV7-3 and TRBJ2-1; 9 bases match TRBD2. With the DNA end fitting TRBJ2-7 better, the J assignment may be wrong. CDR1 is SGHTA, CDR2 FQGTGA, per germline. The CDR3 runs to 15 residues. The CDR3 is CASSLLAGSYNEQYF. The CDR3 DNA reads TGTGCCAGCAGCTTACTAGCGGGGTCCTACAATGAGCAGTACTTC.

By sample fraction, this clonotype is large (0.1 to 1%). The chain joins TRBV7-9 to TRBJ2-1; 9 nucleotides match TRBD2. The J call is doubtful: the DNA matches TRBJ2-7 better. The CDR3 totals 15 residues. Germline loops: CDR1 SEHNR, CDR2 FQNEAQ (reference sequence). CDR3 in amino acids: CASSLVWREGNEQYF. The CDR3 DNA reads TGTGCCAGCAGCTTAGTATGGCGGGAGGGGAATGAGCAGTACTTC.

This rearrangement joins TRBV7-2 to TRBJ2-1, with 7 bases matching TRBD2. After removal of 4 bases from V and 0 bases from J, the junction contained 12 bases not matched to a gene. CDR3 size: 18 residues. Germline-derived CDR1 and CDR2 are SGHTA and FQGNSA. The DNA for the CDR3 is TGTGCCAGCAGCTCGCCTATAGCGGGCGGGCGCTCCTACAATGAGCAGTTCTTC. It translates to CASSSPIAGGRSYNEQFF.

J is TRBJ1-1 and V is TRBV6-1, with D possibly TRBD1 on 6 matching bases. The length of the CDR3 is 15 residues. Per the germline V gene, CDR1 is MNHNS and CDR2 is SASEGT. Trimming took off 6 bases at V and 0 bases at J, with 14 bases between the two ends. CDR3 nucleotides: TGTGCCAGCAGACAAAAGGGGGGGATGAACACTGAAGCTTTCTTT. Translation gives CASRQKGGMNTEAFF.

This clonotype qualifies as medium-sized (0.01 to 0.1%). The chain has TRBV6-6 and TRBJ2-7; possible D gene TRBD1, 5 bases. The V gene's germline CDR1 is MNHNY and CDR2 SVGAGI (reference sequence). The CDR3 runs 13 residues. Deletions cut 6 bases from V and 3 bases from J, with 12 bases between. In nucleotides, the CDR3 is TGTGCCAGCAGCCCTGGCGACAGCTACGAGCAGTACTTC. Encoded protein: CASSPGDSYEQYF.

The chain uses TRBV10-3 and TRBJ2-1; D remains unclear. Germline CDR1 reads ENHRY; CDR2 reads SYGVKD. The CDR3 contains 13 residues. V lost 3 bases to trimming and J lost 10 bases, with 13 bases between them. The CDR3 DNA reads TGTGCCATCAGTGATAAAGCCGCCCGGGAGCAGTTCTTC. This codes for CAISDKAAREQFF.

The rearrangement links TRBV6-1 to TRBJ1-1; no reliable D call. V was clipped by 0 bases and J by 3 bases, with 8 bases between them. The V gene's germline CDR1 is MNHNS and CDR2 SASEGT. CDR3 length: 14 residues. The CDR3 DNA reads as TGTGCCAGCAGTGAAGCAGGCCAGTACACTGAAGCTTTCTTT. Protein product: CASSEAGQYTEAFF.